This TCR beta chain originates from a study of cytomegalovirus exposure and HLA in healthy donors. Whole-study findings and limits: A prior analysis recorded that most TCR beta V segments were productive about 90% or about 30% of the time. Several of the most significant clusters appeared, in a later analysis, to be linked to common viral pathogens.

The PCR contained 60 Vbeta and 13 Jbeta primers. Profiling relied on immunoSEQ multiplex PCR, and the TCRdb table lists in-frame clones only, not all of them. The sample includes some 130,000 clones, about 9.2% seen only once; the top ten take roughly 6.4%. The ends were cut back, 8 bases at V and 2 bases at J, with 13 bases in the middle. This CDR3 spans 13 amino acids. Germline loops: CDR1 ENHRY, CDR2 SYGVKD. As to this clone: Its target is not known.

The rearrangement joins TRBV10-3 to TRBJ2-7; D might be TRBD1 (5 bases). This clonotype was obtained from a woman aged 40 to 55 in good health and CMV-seropositive. The specimen sequenced was PBMCs. As DNA, the CDR3 is TGTGCCATCGGTGGTAAGGGGACCTACGAGCAGTACTTC. The encoded protein is CAIGGKGTYEQYF.